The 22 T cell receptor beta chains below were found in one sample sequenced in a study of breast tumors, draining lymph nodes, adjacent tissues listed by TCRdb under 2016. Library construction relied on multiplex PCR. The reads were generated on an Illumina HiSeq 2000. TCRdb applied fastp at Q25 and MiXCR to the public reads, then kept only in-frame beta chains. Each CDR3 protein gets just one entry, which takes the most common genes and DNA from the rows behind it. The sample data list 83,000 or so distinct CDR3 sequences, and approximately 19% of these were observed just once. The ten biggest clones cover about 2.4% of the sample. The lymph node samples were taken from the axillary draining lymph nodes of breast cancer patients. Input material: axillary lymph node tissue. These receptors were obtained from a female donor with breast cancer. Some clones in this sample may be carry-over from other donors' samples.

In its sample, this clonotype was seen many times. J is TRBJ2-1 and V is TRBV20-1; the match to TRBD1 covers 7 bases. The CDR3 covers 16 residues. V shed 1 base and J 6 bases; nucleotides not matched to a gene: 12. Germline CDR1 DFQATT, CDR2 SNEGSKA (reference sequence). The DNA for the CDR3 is TGCAGTGCTAGAGTTGGGGCAGGGGGTCGCGGCAATGAGCAGTTCTTC. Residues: CSARVGAGGRGNEQFF.

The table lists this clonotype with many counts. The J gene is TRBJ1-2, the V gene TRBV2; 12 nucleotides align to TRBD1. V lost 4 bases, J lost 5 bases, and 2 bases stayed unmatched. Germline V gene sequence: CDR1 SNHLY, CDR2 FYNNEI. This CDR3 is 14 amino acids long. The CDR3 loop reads CASSAGQGAYGYTF. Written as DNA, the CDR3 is TGTGCCAGCAGTGCGGGACAGGGGGCTTATGGCTACACCTTC.

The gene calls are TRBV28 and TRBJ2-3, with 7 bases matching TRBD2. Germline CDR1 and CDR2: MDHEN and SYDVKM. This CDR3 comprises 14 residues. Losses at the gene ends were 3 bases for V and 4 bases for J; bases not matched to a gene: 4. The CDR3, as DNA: TGTGCCAGCAGTTTCCTCCGGGAGGCAGATACGCAGTATTTT. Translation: CASSFLREADTQYF.

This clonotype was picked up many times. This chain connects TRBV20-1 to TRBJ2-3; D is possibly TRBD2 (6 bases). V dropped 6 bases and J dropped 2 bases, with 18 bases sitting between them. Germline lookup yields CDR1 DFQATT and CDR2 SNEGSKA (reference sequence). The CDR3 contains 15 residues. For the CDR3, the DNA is TGCAGTGCCTCGTCCTTAGCGGACCACACAGATACGCAGTATTTT. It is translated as CSASSLADHTDTQYF.

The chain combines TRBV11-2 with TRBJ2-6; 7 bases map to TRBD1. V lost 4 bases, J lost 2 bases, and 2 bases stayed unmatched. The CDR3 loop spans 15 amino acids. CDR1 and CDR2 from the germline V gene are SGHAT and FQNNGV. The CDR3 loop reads CASSSQGAGANVLTF. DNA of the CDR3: TGTGCCAGCAGCTCGCAGGGGGCTGGGGCCAACGTCCTGACTTTC. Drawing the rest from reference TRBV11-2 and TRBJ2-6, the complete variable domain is EAGVAQSPRYKIIEKRQSVAFWCNPISGHATLYWYQQILGQGPKLLIQFQNNGVVDDSQLPKDRFSAERLKGVDSTLKIQPAKLEDSAVYLCASSSQGAGANVLTFGAGSRLTVL.

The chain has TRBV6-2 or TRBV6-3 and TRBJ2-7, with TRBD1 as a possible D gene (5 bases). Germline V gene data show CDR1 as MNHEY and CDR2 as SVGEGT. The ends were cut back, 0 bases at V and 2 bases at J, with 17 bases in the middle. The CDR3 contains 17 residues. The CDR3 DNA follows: TGTGCCAGCAGTTACTCGTCTTCTGACAGCCCGACCTACGAGCAGTACTTC. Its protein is CASSYSSSDSPTYEQYF.

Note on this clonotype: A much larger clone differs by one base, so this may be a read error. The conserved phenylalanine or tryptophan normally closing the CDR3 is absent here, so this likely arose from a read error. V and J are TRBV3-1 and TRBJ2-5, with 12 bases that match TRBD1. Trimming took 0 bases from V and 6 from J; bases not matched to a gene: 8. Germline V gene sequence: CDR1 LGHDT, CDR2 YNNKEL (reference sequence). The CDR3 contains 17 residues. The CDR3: CASSQDIGTGGGQTQYL. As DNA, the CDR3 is TGTGCCAGCAGCCAAGATATCGGGACAGGGGGCGGACAGACCCAGTACTTA.

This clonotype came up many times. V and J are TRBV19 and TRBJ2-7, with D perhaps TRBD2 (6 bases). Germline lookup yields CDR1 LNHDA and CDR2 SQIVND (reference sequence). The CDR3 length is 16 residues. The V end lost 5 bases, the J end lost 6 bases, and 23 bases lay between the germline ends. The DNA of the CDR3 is TGTGCCAGTAGTGAAGTAGCCCCGGGCAACGGGGGCGAGCAGTACTTC. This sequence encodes CASSEVAPGNGGEQYF.

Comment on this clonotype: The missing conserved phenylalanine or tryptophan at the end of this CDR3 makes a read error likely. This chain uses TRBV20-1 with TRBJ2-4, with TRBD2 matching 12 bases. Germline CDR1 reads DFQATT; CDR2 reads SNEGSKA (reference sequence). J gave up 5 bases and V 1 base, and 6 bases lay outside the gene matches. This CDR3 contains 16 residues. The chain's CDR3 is CSARAARTSGENIQYL. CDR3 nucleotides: TGCAGTGCTAGAGCCGCGAGGACTAGCGGGGAAAACATTCAGTACCTC.

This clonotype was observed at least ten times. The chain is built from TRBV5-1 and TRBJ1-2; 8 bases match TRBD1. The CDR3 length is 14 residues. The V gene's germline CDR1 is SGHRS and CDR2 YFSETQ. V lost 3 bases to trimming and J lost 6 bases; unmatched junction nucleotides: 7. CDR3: CASSSGGSGDGYTF. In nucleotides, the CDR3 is TGCGCCAGCAGCTCAGGGGGCTCGGGGGATGGCTACACCTTC.

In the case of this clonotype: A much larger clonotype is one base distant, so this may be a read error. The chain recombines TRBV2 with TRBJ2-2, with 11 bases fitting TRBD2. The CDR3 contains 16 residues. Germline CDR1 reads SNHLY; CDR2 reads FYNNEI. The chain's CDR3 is CANSATSGSHTGELFF. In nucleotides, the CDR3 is TGTGCCAACAGTGCTACTAGCGGGAGTCACACCGGGGAGCTGTTTTTT.

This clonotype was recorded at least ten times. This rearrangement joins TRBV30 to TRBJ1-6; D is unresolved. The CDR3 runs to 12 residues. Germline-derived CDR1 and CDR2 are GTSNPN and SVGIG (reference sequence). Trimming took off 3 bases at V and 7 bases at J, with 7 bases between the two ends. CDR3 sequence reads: CAWSSRNSPLHF. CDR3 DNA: TGTGCCTGGAGCTCCCGCAATTCACCCCTCCACTTT.

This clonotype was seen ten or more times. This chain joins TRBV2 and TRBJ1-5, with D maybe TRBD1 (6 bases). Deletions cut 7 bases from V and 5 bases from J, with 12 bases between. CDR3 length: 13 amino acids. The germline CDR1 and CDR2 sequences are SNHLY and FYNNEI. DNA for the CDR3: TGTGCCAGCACCCTAGGGGGGTATCAGCCCCAGCATTTT. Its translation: CASTLGGYQPQHF.

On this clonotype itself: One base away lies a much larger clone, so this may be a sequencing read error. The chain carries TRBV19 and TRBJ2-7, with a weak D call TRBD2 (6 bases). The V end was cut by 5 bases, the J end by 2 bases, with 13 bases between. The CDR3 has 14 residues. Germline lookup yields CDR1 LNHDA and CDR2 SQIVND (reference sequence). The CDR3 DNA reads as TGTGCCAGTAGTCGCGGGAAACTCCCCTACGAGCAGTACTTC. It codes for CASSRGKLPYEQYF.

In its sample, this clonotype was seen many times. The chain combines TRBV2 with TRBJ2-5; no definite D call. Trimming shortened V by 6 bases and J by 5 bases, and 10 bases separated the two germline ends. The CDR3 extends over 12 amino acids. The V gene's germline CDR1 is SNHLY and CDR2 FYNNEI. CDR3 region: CASRSQVETQYF. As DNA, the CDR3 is TGTGCCAGCAGATCACAAGTGGAGACCCAGTACTTC.

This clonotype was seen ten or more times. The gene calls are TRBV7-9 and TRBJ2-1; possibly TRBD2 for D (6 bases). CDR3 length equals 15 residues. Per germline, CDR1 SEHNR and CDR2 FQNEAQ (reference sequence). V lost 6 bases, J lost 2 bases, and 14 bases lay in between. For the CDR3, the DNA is TGTGCCAGCAGAACCGGGACTGAGACCTACAATGAGCAGTTCTTC. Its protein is CASRTGTETYNEQFF.

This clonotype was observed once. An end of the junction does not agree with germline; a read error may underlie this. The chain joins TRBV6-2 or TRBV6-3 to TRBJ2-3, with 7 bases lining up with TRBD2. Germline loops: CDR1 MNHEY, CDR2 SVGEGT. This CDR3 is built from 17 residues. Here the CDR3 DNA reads TGTGCCAGCAGTTTGATACCCCGGACTAGTCTCACAGATGCGCAGTATTTT. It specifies CASSLIPRTSLTDAQYF.

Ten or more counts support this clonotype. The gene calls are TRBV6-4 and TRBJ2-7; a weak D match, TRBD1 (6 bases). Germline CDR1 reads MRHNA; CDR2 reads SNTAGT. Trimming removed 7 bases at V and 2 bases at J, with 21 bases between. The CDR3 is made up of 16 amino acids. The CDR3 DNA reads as TGTGCCAGCATGCGTTGGGGGCCTAAGGTGACCTACGAGCAGTACTTC. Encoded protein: CASMRWGPKVTYEQYF.

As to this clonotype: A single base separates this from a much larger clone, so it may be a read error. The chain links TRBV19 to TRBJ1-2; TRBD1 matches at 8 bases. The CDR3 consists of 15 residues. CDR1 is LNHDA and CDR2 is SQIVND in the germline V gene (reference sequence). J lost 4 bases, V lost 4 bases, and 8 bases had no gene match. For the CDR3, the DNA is TGTGCCAGTAGTAGCGGACAGGGAGGCTGCTATGGCTACACCTTC. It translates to CASSSGQGGCYGYTF.

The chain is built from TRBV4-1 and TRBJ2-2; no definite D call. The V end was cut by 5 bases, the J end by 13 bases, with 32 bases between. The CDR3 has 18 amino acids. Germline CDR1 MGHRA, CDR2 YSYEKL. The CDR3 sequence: CASSYDTQATDPDDLLFF. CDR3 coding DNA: TGCGCCAGCAGCTACGATACTCAAGCGACGGATCCCGACGACCTGCTGTTTTTT.

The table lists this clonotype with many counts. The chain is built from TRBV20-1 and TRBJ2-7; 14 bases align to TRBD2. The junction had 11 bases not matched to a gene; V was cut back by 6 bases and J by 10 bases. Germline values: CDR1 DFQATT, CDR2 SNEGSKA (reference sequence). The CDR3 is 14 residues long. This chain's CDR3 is CSALRTSGRNVQYF. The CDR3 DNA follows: TGCAGTGCCCTGAGGACTAGCGGGAGGAACGTACAGTACTTC.

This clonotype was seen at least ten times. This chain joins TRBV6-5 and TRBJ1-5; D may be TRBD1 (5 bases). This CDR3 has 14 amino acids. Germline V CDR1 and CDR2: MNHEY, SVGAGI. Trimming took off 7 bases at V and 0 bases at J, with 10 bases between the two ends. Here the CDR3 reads CASKKGYSNQPQHF. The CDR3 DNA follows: TGTGCCAGCAAGAAGGGGTATAGCAATCAGCCCCAGCATTTT.